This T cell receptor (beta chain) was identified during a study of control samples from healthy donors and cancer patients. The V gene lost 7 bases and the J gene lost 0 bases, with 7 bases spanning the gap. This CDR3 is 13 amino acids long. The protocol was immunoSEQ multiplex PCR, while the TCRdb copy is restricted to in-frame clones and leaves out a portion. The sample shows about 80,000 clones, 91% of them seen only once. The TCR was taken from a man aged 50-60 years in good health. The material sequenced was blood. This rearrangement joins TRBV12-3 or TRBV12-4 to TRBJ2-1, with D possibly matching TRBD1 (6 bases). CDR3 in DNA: TGTGCCAGCAAGGACAGCTCCTACAATGAGCAGTTCTTC. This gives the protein CASKDSSYNEQFF.